Listed below are T cell receptor beta chains from one sample, sequenced in a study of Graves' ophthalmopathy and Graves' hyperthyroidism. TCRdb independently ran MiXCR on the multiplex PCR reads; one entry per CDR3 protein. The table includes about 380,000 distinct CDR3 sequences, 15% detected once. The sample consisted of peripheral blood. The receptors here all came from a woman aged 18-35 years with stable Graves' hyperthyroidism. The CDR3 runs from the conserved cysteine through the conserved F or W. The D gene is left open where the match is weak. Clone size is shown for a subset of rows, as once, few, many or a class of expanded clone.

CDR3 DNA	CDR3 protein	V gene	clone size	J gene	D gene
TGCGCCAGCAGCCCCGGAGGGCCCGGGAAGGAGACCCAGTACTTC	CASSPGGPGKETQYF	TRBV4-1	.	TRBJ2-5	.
TGTGCCAGCAGCCCCCCAACGACAGGGATCACTGAAGCTTTCTTT	CASSPPTTGITEAFF	TRBV5-4	many	TRBJ1-1	TRBD1
TGTGCCAGCTCGTCAGAAGTGATTGGAAACACCATATATTTT	CASSSEVIGNTIYF	TRBV18	many	TRBJ1-3	.
TGTGCCAGCAGCCAGGGGCGGTCACCCCTCCACTTT	CASSQGRSPLHF	TRBV6-2/TRBV6-3	many	TRBJ1-6	.
TGTGCCAGTAGTAAGATGGCTAGCGGGAGCTACGAGCAGTACTTC	CASSKMASGSYEQYF	TRBV19	.	TRBJ2-7	TRBD2
TGTGCCAGCAGGGGCCAATACGAGCAGTACTTC	CASRGQYEQYF	TRBV27	.	TRBJ2-7	.
TGTGCCAGCGGGGACAGGGGGGAGACCCAGTACTTC	CASGDRGETQYF	TRBV2	many	TRBJ2-5	TRBD1
TGCGCCAGCAGCCAAGACCCCTTGGGTGTCGGGGTATGGGGCTACACCTTC	CASSQDPLGVGVWGYTF	TRBV4-1	many	TRBJ1-2	.
TGTGCCAGCAGTTTCGGAGGGACAGGGCCCTACGAGCAGTACTTC	CASSFGGTGPYEQYF	TRBV6-5	many	TRBJ2-7	TRBD1
TGTGCCAGCAGCTTGTACGGGGGCTCTGGCTACACCTTC	CASSLYGGSGYTF	TRBV5-5	.	TRBJ1-2	.
TGTGCCAGCAGTTTAGGGCATGAAGCTTTCTTT	CASSLGHEAFF	TRBV12-3/TRBV12-4	many	TRBJ1-1	.
TGTGCCAGCACCTTTCGACAGGTCTACTCCTACGAGCAGTACTTC	CASTFRQVYSYEQYF	TRBV2	many	TRBJ2-7	.
TGCAGTGCTAGTAAACAGGGGGGAACCTACGAGCAGTACTTC	CSASKQGGTYEQYF	TRBV20-1	few	TRBJ2-7	TRBD1
TGTGCCACCAGCAGAGATTTGGCGGGGGGACTCCTCGAGCAGTACTTC	CATSRDLAGGLLEQYF	TRBV15	many	TRBJ2-7	TRBD2
TGTGCCAGCAGTTTTATAGGCAGTACCACTGAAGCCTGCTTT	CASSFIGSTTEACF	TRBV12-3/TRBV12-4	.	TRBJ1-1	.
TGTGCCAGCAGCCAATCGGGACACCAAGCTGAAGCTTTCTTT	CASSQSGHQAEAFF	TRBV3-1	many	TRBJ1-1	.